The rows below give T cell receptor beta chains drawn from one sample of a study of T cell responses to AZD1222 COVID-19 vaccine. Sequenced by immunoSEQ multiplex PCR; TCRdb stores in-frame clones only, minus some. The data show around 140,000 clones, just over 85% seen once. Sequencing was performed on peripheral blood, taken on day 0 of AZD1222 vaccination. These receptors all come from an adult in good health. Both conserved end residues are part of each CDR3. Each record gives: CDR3 protein, CDR3 DNA, J gene, V gene, clone size, D gene. The D gene is left open where the match is weak. Clone size is given for some rows only: seen once, a few or many times, or a class if the clone is expanded.

cdr3_aa: CASSLSGTEEQETQYF
cdr3_nt: TGTGCCAGCAGTTTATCCGGGACAGAAGAACAAGAGACCCAGTACTTC
j_call: TRBJ2-5
v_call: TRBV27
clone_size: NA
d_call: TRBD1

cdr3_aa: CASRPRGGTGINEQFF
cdr3_nt: TGTGCCAGCAGACCCCGCGGCGGGACAGGGATCAATGAGCAGTTCTTC
j_call: TRBJ2-1
v_call: TRBV28
clone_size: NA
d_call: TRBD1

cdr3_aa: CASSLLAGANTGELFF
cdr3_nt: TGTGCCAGCAGTTTACTAGCGGGGGCGAACACCGGGGAGCTGTTTTTT
j_call: TRBJ2-2
v_call: TRBV28
clone_size: once
d_call: TRBD2

cdr3_aa: CASSARDRYTEAFF
cdr3_nt: TGTGCCAGCAGTGCCCGGGACAGATACACTGAAGCTTTCTTT
j_call: TRBJ1-1
v_call: TRBV2
clone_size: NA
d_call: TRBD1

cdr3_aa: CASSLEVVNSPLHF
cdr3_nt: TGTGCCAGCAGCTTAGAGGTCGTAAATTCACCCCTCCACTTT
j_call: TRBJ1-6
v_call: TRBV7-9
clone_size: NA
d_call: NA

cdr3_aa: CASSHHYEQYF
cdr3_nt: TGCGCCAGCAGCCACCACTACGAGCAGTACTTC
j_call: TRBJ2-7
v_call: TRBV4-3
clone_size: NA
d_call: NA

cdr3_aa: CASSQAGARYGYTF
cdr3_nt: TGCGCCAGCAGCCAGGCAGGGGCTAGGTATGGCTACACCTTC
j_call: TRBJ1-2
v_call: TRBV4-1
clone_size: NA
d_call: NA

cdr3_aa: CASSLGRTGENTDTQYF
cdr3_nt: TGCGCCAGCAGCTTGGGTAGGACAGGGGAGAACACAGATACGCAGTATTTT
j_call: TRBJ2-3
v_call: TRBV5-1
clone_size: NA
d_call: TRBD1

cdr3_aa: CASSSLGDRGLGGYTF
cdr3_nt: TGTGCCAGCAGCTCCTTGGGGGACAGGGGGCTGGGTGGCTACACCTTC
j_call: TRBJ1-2
v_call: TRBV28
clone_size: NA
d_call: TRBD1

cdr3_aa: CASSLVGTEAFF
cdr3_nt: TGTGCCAGCAGTTTGGTCGGGACTGAAGCTTTCTTT
j_call: TRBJ1-1
v_call: TRBV28
clone_size: NA
d_call: NA

cdr3_aa: CASSIDWTGYNEQFF
cdr3_nt: TGTGCCAGTAGTATAGATTGGACTGGCTACAATGAGCAGTTCTTC
j_call: TRBJ2-1
v_call: TRBV19
clone_size: NA
d_call: NA

cdr3_aa: CASSLGTGNYGYTF
cdr3_nt: TGTGCCAGCAGCTTAGGGACAGGGAACTATGGCTACACCTTC
j_call: TRBJ1-2
v_call: TRBV7-2
clone_size: NA
d_call: TRBD1

cdr3_aa: CASSPLGGYNEQFF
cdr3_nt: TGTGCCAGTAGCCCCTTAGGCGGATACAATGAGCAGTTCTTC
j_call: TRBJ2-1
v_call: TRBV19
clone_size: NA
d_call: NA

cdr3_aa: CASSLGASGVYNEQFF
cdr3_nt: TGTGCCAGCAGCTTAGGAGCTAGCGGGGTATACAATGAGCAGTTCTTC
j_call: TRBJ2-1
v_call: TRBV11-2
clone_size: NA
d_call: TRBD2

cdr3_aa: CASIIGPGDTEAFF
cdr3_nt: TGCGCCAGCATCATCGGGCCTGGGGACACTGAAGCTTTCTTT
j_call: TRBJ1-1
v_call: TRBV5-1
clone_size: NA
d_call: NA

cdr3_aa: CASSFRGGRASNTIYF
cdr3_nt: TGTGCCAGCAGCTTTCGTGGGGGCAGGGCGTCGAACACCATATATTTT
j_call: TRBJ1-3
v_call: TRBV11-2
clone_size: NA
d_call: NA

cdr3_aa: CASSPTLTFGSPLHF
cdr3_nt: TGTGCCAGCTCACCAACTTTGACTTTTGGTTCACCCCTCCACTTT
j_call: TRBJ1-6
v_call: TRBV18
clone_size: NA
d_call: NA

cdr3_aa: CASSPSGARGRNTEAFF
cdr3_nt: TGTGCCAGCAGCCCCAGTGGGGCCAGGGGGCGGAACACTGAAGCTTTCTTT
j_call: TRBJ1-1
v_call: TRBV4-2
clone_size: NA
d_call: TRBD1

cdr3_aa: CASSLTVNTEAFF
cdr3_nt: TGTGCCAGCAGCTTGACAGTGAACACTGAAGCTTTCTTT
j_call: TRBJ1-1
v_call: TRBV7-9
clone_size: NA
d_call: NA

cdr3_aa: CASSFPTGPGNTIYF
cdr3_nt: TGTGCCAGCAGCTTCCCGACAGGACCTGGAAACACCATATATTTT
j_call: TRBJ1-3
v_call: TRBV7-8
clone_size: NA
d_call: NA